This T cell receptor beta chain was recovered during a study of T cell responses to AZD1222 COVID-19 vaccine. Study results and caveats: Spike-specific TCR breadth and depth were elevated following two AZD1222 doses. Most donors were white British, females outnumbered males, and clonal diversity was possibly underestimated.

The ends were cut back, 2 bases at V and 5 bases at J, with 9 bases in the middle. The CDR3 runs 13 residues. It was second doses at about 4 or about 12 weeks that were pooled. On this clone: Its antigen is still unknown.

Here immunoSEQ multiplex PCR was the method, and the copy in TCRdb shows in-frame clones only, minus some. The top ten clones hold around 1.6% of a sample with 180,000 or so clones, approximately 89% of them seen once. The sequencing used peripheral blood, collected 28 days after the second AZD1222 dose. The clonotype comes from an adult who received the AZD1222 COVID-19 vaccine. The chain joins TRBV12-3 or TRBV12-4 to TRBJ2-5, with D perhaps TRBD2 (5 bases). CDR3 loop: CASSLWTQETQYF. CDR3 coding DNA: TGTGCCAGCAGTTTATGGACTCAGGAGACCCAGTACTTC.